One sample yielded the 10 T cell receptor beta chains listed below, sequenced in a study of Ad26.COV2.S vaccination and SARS-CoV-2 variants. TCRdb's copy holds only in-frame clones and misses some; the assay was immunoSEQ multiplex PCR. The data show 300,000 to 450,000 clones, with 70% to 90% seen just once and around 3.3% held by the top ten. The treatment here: roughly 20 received Ad26.COV2.S at low or high dose, single or two shots; five or six received placebo; per-sample allocation not given. Samples came from day 63 after the first vaccine or placebo injection. The input for sequencing was peripheral blood, taken in a trial of Ad26.COV2.S vaccine versus placebo. The receptors shown here come from a person aged 18-60 years who received the Ad26.COV2.S COVID-19 vaccine or a placebo.

V and J are TRBV19 and TRBJ1-4, with unresolved D. Germline CDR1 LNHDA, CDR2 SQIVND (reference sequence). This CDR3 is built from 14 residues. The V gene lost 3 bases and the J gene lost 7 bases, with 12 bases spanning the gap. CDR3 in DNA: TGTGCCAGTAGTATTACCGGGCGGGTTGAAAAACTGTTTTTT. As protein: CASSITGRVEKLFF.

This chain links TRBV7-2 with TRBJ2-3, with 8 bases lining up with TRBD2. After removal of 2 bases from V and 0 bases from J, the junction contained 1 base not matched to a gene. The CDR3 is 15 residues long. Germline lookup yields CDR1 SGHTA and CDR2 FQGNSA. The CDR3 sequence: CASSLRGGSTDTQYF. CDR3 DNA: TGTGCCAGCAGCTTACGGGGGGGAAGCACAGATACGCAGTATTTT.

The CDR3 coding sequence is TGTGCCAGCAAACCGACCGGGACAGGGGGTGGCTACACCTTC. Translation: CASKPTGTGGGYTF. J is TRBJ1-2 and V is TRBV3-1 (or the pseudogene TRBV3-2), with 11 bases identical to TRBD1. The J segment lost 7 bases and the V segment lost 7 bases, leaving 8 bases of the junction unmatched. CDR1 is LGHDT, CDR2 YNNKEL, per germline (reference sequence). CDR3 length equals 14 residues.

The gene calls are TRBV9 and TRBJ1-1; D ambiguous. Trimming shortened V by 3 bases and J by 4 bases, and 13 bases separated the two germline ends. The CDR3 runs to 14 residues. CDR1 and CDR2 from the germline V gene are SGDLS and YYNGEE. This CDR3 reads CASSATGSITEAFF. The CDR3 region has the DNA TGTGCCAGCAGCGCCACCGGAAGTATCACTGAAGCTTTCTTT.

This clone has just a few counts. The chain carries TRBV5-1 and TRBJ2-3; D gene unclear. CDR1 and CDR2 (germline): SGHRS, YFSETQ. V was clipped by 2 bases and J by 2 bases, with 6 bases between them. The CDR3 length is 13 residues. CDR3 region: CASSFQDTDTQYF. CDR3 DNA sequence: TGCGCCAGCAGCTTCCAAGACACAGATACGCAGTATTTT.

The chain has TRBV5-6 and TRBJ2-5; a weak D match, TRBD2 (5 bases). The germline V gene has CDR1 SGHDT and CDR2 YYEEEE. The CDR3 covers 14 residues. Deletions cut 0 bases from V and 6 bases from J, with 12 bases between. Here the CDR3 DNA reads TGTGCCAGCAGCTTGGGTTCTAGCACGAAGACCCAGTACTTC. It translates to CASSLGSSTKTQYF. The full variable domain, completed using reference TRBV5-6 and TRBJ2-5, is DAGVTQSPTHLIKTRGQQVTLRCSPKSGHDTVSWYQQALGQGPQFIFQYYEEEERQRGNFPDRFSGHQFPNYSSELNVNALLLGDSALYLCASSLGSSTKTQYFGPGTRLLVL.

The V call is TRBV29-1, the J call TRBJ1-2, with 7 positions matching TRBD1. CDR1 and CDR2 (germline): SQVTM, ANQGSEA. V was clipped by 2 bases and J by 3 bases; unmatched bases: 6. The CDR3 length is 14 residues. The CDR3 spells CSVELGQTYYGYTF. CDR3 nucleotides: TGCAGCGTTGAACTGGGACAGACCTACTATGGCTACACCTTC.

The chain links TRBV5-1 to TRBJ1-1; 9 positions match TRBD1. In germline, CDR1 is SGHRS, CDR2 YFSETQ. J lost 0 bases, V lost 0 bases, and 3 bases had no gene match. CDR3 length: 16 amino acids. CDR3: CASSLGTGVVNTEAFF. The CDR3 DNA is TGCGCCAGCAGCTTGGGGACAGGGGTGGTGAACACTGAAGCTTTCTTT.

In its sample, this clone was seen a few times. The chain uses TRBV18 and TRBJ2-7; the D call may be TRBD1 or TRBD2 (6 bases each). This CDR3 has 14 amino acids. Germline CDR1 KGHSH, CDR2 LQKENI. V was shortened by 3 bases and J by 4 bases, with 13 bases between the two germline ends. This chain's CDR3 is CASSPAGQEYEQYF. The CDR3 DNA reads TGTGCCAGCTCACCGGCGGGACAAGAATACGAGCAGTACTTC.

The CDR3 here is CASSQESAGRDGYTF. The CDR3 region has the DNA TGTGCCAGCAGCCAAGAGTCGGCAGGGAGGGATGGCTACACCTTC. This chain joins TRBV3-1 (or the pseudogene TRBV3-2) and TRBJ1-2; weak D call: TRBD1 (5 bases). Trimming cost V 0 bases and J 6 bases, with 14 bases left between them. The CDR3 has 15 residues. Germline V gene data show CDR1 as LGHDT and CDR2 as YNNKEL (reference sequence).